Listed below are T cell receptor beta chains from one sample, sequenced in a study of radiation and T cells in renal cell carcinoma. Assay used: immunoSEQ multiplex PCR; TCRdb lists only in-frame clones, some missing. The data hold tens of thousands of clones, with 45% to 55% observed a single time. The input for sequencing was tumor tissue, taken from a patient whose treatment was nephrectomy without radiotherapy. These receptors originate from a human donor with renal cell carcinoma. CDR3s include the opening cysteine and the closing phenylalanine or tryptophan. The order of the fields is J gene, V gene, D gene, clone size, CDR3 DNA, CDR3 protein. A D gene is named only where the DNA matches it firmly. For some rows the clone size is stated as once, few or many, or as a class when expanded; others skip it.

TRBJ2-2 | TRBV7-2 | - | few | TGTGCCAGTCAGATGAAAACGGCCGGGGAGCTGTTTTTT | CASQMKTAGELFF
TRBJ1-2 | TRBV7-9 | TRBD1 | - | TGTGCCAGTGCAGGGGGGAGCTATGGCTACACCTTC | CASAGGSYGYTF
TRBJ2-2 | TRBV7-3 | - | - | TGTGCCAGCAGCTTAGCGTCCGGGGAGCTGTTTTTT | CASSLASGELFF
TRBJ2-4 | TRBV7-9 | - | once | TGTGCCAGCAGCCCGCGGGACACCCTGTCCAAAAACATTCAGTACTTC | CASSPRDTLSKNIQYF
TRBJ1-3 | TRBV11-1 | - | - | TGTGCCAGCAGCTTAGATCCTTCTGGAAACACCATATATTTT | CASSLDPSGNTIYF
TRBJ2-1 | TRBV15 | - | few | TGTGCCACCAGCAGAGATCGGGGAGAGCAGTTCTTC | CATSRDRGEQFF
TRBJ2-4 | TRBV5-5 | - | - | TGTGCCAGCAGCTTGACCCGTGACATTCAGTACTTC | CASSLTRDIQYF
TRBJ1-2 | TRBV4-3 | - | - | TGCGCCAGCAGCCAAGATCCCACGGCCACTAACTATGGCTACACCTTC | CASSQDPTATNYGYTF
TRBJ2-1 | TRBV4-3 | - | few | TGCGCCAGCAGCCAAGATATGGGGACAGAGCAGTTCTTC | CASSQDMGTEQFF
TRBJ2-1 | TRBV5-5 | TRBD2 | many | TGTGCCAGCAGCTTAAGCGGGGGGGCTAGGGATGAGCAGTTCTTC | CASSLSGGARDEQFF
TRBJ2-2 | TRBV5-1 | TRBD1 | - | TGCGCCAGCAGCTTTACAGGGGGCGGTCCCGGGGAGCTGTTTTTT | CASSFTGGGPGELFF
TRBJ1-2 | TRBV30 | - | - | TGTGCCTGGAGTGTAGGGGGGGGCCAAGGCTACACCTTC | CAWSVGGGQGYTF
TRBJ1-4 | TRBV2 | - | medium-sized | TGTGCCAGCAGGGTACAGGATGCAACTAATGAAAAACTGTTTTTT | CASRVQDATNEKLFF
TRBJ2-2 | TRBV6-6 | - | - | TGTGCCAGCAGTGACACCGGGGAGCTGTTTTTT | CASSDTGELFF
TRBJ1-4 | TRBV19 | - | many | TGTGCCAGTAGTGGTTCCTTCAGGCCCAACCCTGGGGGCCTCCTGGGGGAAAAACTGTTTTTT | CASSGSFRPNPGGLLGEKLFF
TRBJ2-7 | TRBV14 | - | - | TGTGCCAGCAGCCCGGGAACGTCAACATCAGGGAAATCGGGGGAGCAGTACTTC | CASSPGTSTSGKSGEQYF
TRBJ2-2 | TRBV6-5 | - | - | TGTGCCAGCAGTTACTCGACGGTCAGGTCAGCCGGGGAGCTGTTTTTT | CASSYSTVRSAGELFF
TRBJ1-1 | TRBV6-5 | - | few | TGTGCCAGCAGTTGGGCTCTGAACACTGAAGCTTTCTTT | CASSWALNTEAFF
TRBJ2-3 | TRBV5-6 | - | - | TGTGCCAGCAGCTTAGGCGGAGGTGGCACAGATACGCAGTATTTT | CASSLGGGGTDTQYF
TRBJ1-2 | TRBV6-5 | - | - | TGTGCCAGCACCAAGCCGGGGACATATGGCTACACCTTC | CASTKPGTYGYTF
TRBJ1-2 | TRBV5-6 | TRBD1 | - | TGTGCCAGCAGCTTAGGGGGACAGGGTTGGTACTCTGGCTACACCTTC | CASSLGGQGWYSGYTF
TRBJ1-1 | TRBV18 | - | - | TGTGCCAGCTCACCACCCTATGGGCGGAACACTGAAGCTTTCTTT | CASSPPYGRNTEAFF
TRBJ2-7 | TRBV27 | - | - | TGTGCCAGCAGTTTAAGCCCCAGGAGCTCCTACGAGCAGTACTTC | CASSLSPRSSYEQYF
TRBJ2-1 | TRBV9 | TRBD1 | - | TGTGCCAGCAGCCGGGACAGGGGGTACAATGAGCAGTTCTTC | CASSRDRGYNEQFF
TRBJ2-1 | TRBV5-1 | TRBD2 | - | TGCGCCAGCAGCTTCCAGCGGGGCTACAATGAGCAGTTCTTC | CASSFQRGYNEQFF
TRBJ1-1 | TRBV18 | TRBD1 | - | TGTGCCAGCTCAGTGACAGGGCGGGACACTGAAGCTTTCTTT | CASSVTGRDTEAFF
TRBJ2-2 | TRBV2 | - | few | TGTGCCAGCAGTGCGTTGGGGCAATGGAACACCGGGGAGCTGTTTTTT | CASSALGQWNTGELFF
TRBJ2-1 | TRBV20-1 | - | - | TGCAGTGCTAACAATGAGCAGTTCTTC | CSANNEQFF
TRBJ2-5 | TRBV2 | - | - | TGTGCCAGCAACTCGGGGGCGGAGACCCAGTACTTC | CASNSGAETQYF
TRBJ1-1 | TRBV5-6 | - | - | TGTGCCAGCAGCTTGAGGGCACTCATGAACACTGAAGCTTTCTTT | CASSLRALMNTEAFF
TRBJ1-6 | TRBV27 | - | - | TGTGCCAGCAGTTTCCGCGCAGGGGCAAATTCACCCCTCCACTTT | CASSFRAGANSPLHF
TRBJ1-2 | TRBV14 | TRBD1 | - | TGTGCCAGCAGCCAAGCGGACAGGGGGCGCTTAGTGTCGGCCTACACCTTC | CASSQADRGRLVSAYTF
TRBJ2-5 | TRBV7-8 | TRBD2 | few | TGTGCCAGCAGCTCCTTCGGACTAGCGGAAGAGACCCAGTACTTC | CASSSFGLAEETQYF
TRBJ1-5 | TRBV15 | TRBD1 | many | TGTGCCACCGAGCCCGGAGACAGGGCTTATAGCAATCAGCCCCAGCATTTT | CATEPGDRAYSNQPQHF
TRBJ1-5 | TRBV30 | - | few | TGTGCCTGGAGTGTTAGTGTCCTGAATCAGCCCCAGCATTTT | CAWSVSVLNQPQHF
TRBJ2-3 | TRBV4-3 | - | once | TGCGCCAGCAGTCCCTGGGCCCTCACAGATACGCAGTATTTT | CASSPWALTDTQYF
TRBJ2-2 | TRBV4-2 | - | - | TGTGCCAGCAGCCAAAGGCCAACAGGGTGGGTGAACACCGGGGAGCTGTTTTTT | CASSQRPTGWVNTGELFF